The 29 T cell receptor beta chains listed next were all sequenced from one sample in a study of blood T cell repertoires in COVID-19 (TCRdb year 2020). The library was generated by the immunoSEQ multiplex PCR assay. This is the immuneACCESS table as TCRdb keeps it, with only in-frame sequences that have V and J called. A part of the clones is gone; compared with another copy, unresolved V genes explain less than half, and the rest is unexplained. The sample data list about 90,000 clones, and 70% to 85% of these were observed just once. Around 7% of the sample is in the top ten clones. Sequencing was carried out using peripheral blood. These TCRs come from a man in his 70s with acute or convalescent COVID-19.

This clone has a single count. The rearrangement uses TRBV5-8 and TRBJ2-2; 7 bases align to TRBD1. Germline values: CDR1 SGHTS, CDR2 YDEGEE. The CDR3 totals 17 residues. V lost 0 bases to trimming and J lost 0 bases; unmatched junction nucleotides: 5. CDR3 protein: CASSLARGQTNTGELFF. DNA of the CDR3: TGTGCCAGCAGCTTGGCTAGGGGACAGACGAACACCGGGGAGCTGTTTTTT.

J is TRBJ1-4 and V is TRBV6-5; possible D gene TRBD1, 6 bases. Trimming took off 8 bases at V and 4 bases at J, with 17 bases between the two ends. CDR3 length: 15 residues. Germline assignment: CDR1 MNHEY and CDR2 SVGAGI. The CDR3 DNA reads TGTGCCAGCCACCGAGGACAGTTAGGTAATGAAAAACTGTTTTTT. Residues: CASHRGQLGNEKLFF.

This clone has more than one count but fewer than ten. The chain links TRBV7-9 to TRBJ2-6; D might be TRBD2 (6 bases). The CDR3 totals 15 residues. CDR1 and CDR2 (germline): SEHNR, FQNEAQ (reference sequence). V was cut by 5 bases and J by 0 bases, with 8 bases left in between. The CDR3 DNA follows: TGTGCCAGCAGCCGGGAGCGCTCTGGGGCCAACGTCCTGACTTTC. It encodes CASSRERSGANVLTF.

The chain combines TRBV4-1 with TRBJ1-6, with no clear D. Trimming shortened V by 4 bases and J by 7 bases, and 14 bases separated the two germline ends. Germline V gene sequence: CDR1 MGHRA, CDR2 YSYEKL. The CDR3 covers 15 residues. CDR3 amino acids: CASSLDGGRNSPLHF. The DNA of the CDR3 is TGCGCCAGCAGCCTTGACGGCGGAAGGAATTCACCCCTCCACTTT.

The genes are TRBV3-1 (or the pseudogene TRBV3-2) and TRBJ2-3, with 7 positions matching TRBD1. V lost 4 bases and J lost 5; bases outside the gene matches: 9. Germline CDR1 and CDR2: LGHDT and YNNKEL (reference sequence). This CDR3 contains 15 residues. The CDR3, as DNA: TGTGCCAGCAGCCGTCAGGGGGTATCGGTAGATACGCAGTATTTT. It is translated as CASSRQGVSVDTQYF.

This clone was seen only a few times. The chain joins TRBV7-5 to TRBJ2-5; the D call TRBD1 from the table was never checked on the DNA. TRBV7-5 is given as a pseudogene. The length of the CDR3 is 13 residues. The CDR3 DNA reads TGTGTCAGAAGAGCTGACAGCCAAGAGACCCAGTACTTC. Residues: CVRRADSQETQYF.

This rearrangement joins TRBV24-1 to TRBJ2-7, with TRBD1 identical over 7 bases. V lost 2 bases and J lost 6; bases outside the gene matches: 9. The germline V gene encodes CDR1 KGHDR and CDR2 SFDVKD. There are 15 residues in the CDR3. CDR3 amino acids: CATSDSVTGQSEQYF. CDR3 coding DNA: TGTGCCACCAGTGATTCGGTTACGGGACAGTCCGAGCAGTACTTC.

The genes are TRBV9 and TRBJ1-1; D is undetermined. The V end was cut by 3 bases, the J end by 3 bases, with 6 bases between. The V gene's germline CDR1 is SGDLS and CDR2 YYNGEE. The length of the CDR3 is 12 residues. CDR3 DNA sequence: TGTGCCAGCAGCGACCGGGACACTGAAGCTTTCTTT. The encoded protein is CASSDRDTEAFF.

The J gene is TRBJ1-1, the V gene TRBV6-5; 8 bases are shared with TRBD1. V shed 5 bases, J shed 5 bases, and the junction held 10 bases outside the gene matches. Germline-derived CDR1 and CDR2 are MNHEY and SVGAGI. There are 15 residues in the CDR3. CDR3 in amino acids: CASSRTAGGATEAFF. CDR3 nucleotide sequence: TGTGCCAGCAGTCGAACCGCAGGGGGCGCGACTGAAGCTTTCTTT.

The chain employs TRBV4-1 and TRBJ2-3; TRBD2 is a possible D gene (5 bases). The CDR3 runs to 15 residues. Germline-derived CDR1 and CDR2 are MGHRA and YSYEKL. The V end was cut by 1 base, the J end by 2 bases, with 10 bases between. The CDR3 nucleotides read TGCGCCAGCAGCCAAGGGGCGGGTCTCACAGATACGCAGTATTTT. Translation: CASSQGAGLTDTQYF.

The genes are TRBV9 and TRBJ2-5; 9 positions match TRBD2. Germline values: CDR1 SGDLS, CDR2 YYNGEE. This CDR3 region has 16 residues. V lost 0 bases and J lost 1; bases outside the gene matches: 4. The CDR3 nucleotides read TGTGCCAGCAGCGTAGGACTAGCGGTGGCCCAAGAGACCCAGTACTTC. Its protein product is CASSVGLAVAQETQYF.

The chain has TRBV5-6 and TRBJ2-3, with a possible D match to TRBD1 (6 bases). CDR1 is SGHDT and CDR2 is YYEEEE in the germline V gene. This CDR3 comprises 15 residues. Trimming left V 1 base short and J 1 base short, with 10 bases between. The CDR3 is CASSLQDRGTDTQYF. The CDR3 DNA reads as TGTGCCAGCAGCTTGCAGGACAGAGGCACAGATACGCAGTATTTT.

In regard to this clone: Other DNA sequences from this sample encode an identical CDR3 as well. This rearrangement joins TRBV12-3 or TRBV12-4 to TRBJ1-1; TRBD1 matches at 7 bases. V trimming: 6 bases; J trimming: 1 base; junction bases outside the gene matches: 2. There are 13 residues in the CDR3. The chain's CDR3 is CASSRTGNTEAFF. CDR3 DNA: TGTGCCAGCAGCCGGACAGGGAACACTGAAGCTTTCTTT.

The chain joins TRBV5-4 to TRBJ2-7; no firm D call. The CDR3 length is 13 residues. Germline V gene sequence: CDR1 SGHNT, CDR2 YYREEE (reference sequence). The V end was cut by 2 bases, the J end by 1 base, with 7 bases between. The DNA for the CDR3 is TGTGCCAGCAGCTTCGCGCCGTCCTACGAGCAGTACTTC. It is translated as CASSFAPSYEQYF.

The gene calls are TRBV18 and TRBJ2-5; 7 bases are shared with TRBD1. The germline gives CDR1 KGHSH, CDR2 LQKENI. This CDR3 region has 14 residues. V lost 2 bases and J lost 5; bases outside the gene matches: 5. This CDR3 reads CASSPGQVRETQYF. DNA of the CDR3: TGTGCCAGCTCACCAGGACAGGTGAGGGAGACCCAGTACTTC.

This chain joins TRBV4-1 and TRBJ2-3; TRBD1 matches at 7 bases. This CDR3 has 16 amino acids. Germline trimming cut 0 bases from V and 5 bases from J; bases unmatched to any gene: 8. Germline V gene lookup returns CDR1 MGHRA and CDR2 YSYEKL. The CDR3 reads CASSQESQGIGDTQYF. Written as DNA, the CDR3 is TGCGCCAGCAGCCAAGAGTCACAGGGGATTGGAGATACGCAGTATTTT.

This clone was picked up a small number of times. This chain joins TRBV2 and TRBJ2-7, with a possible D match to TRBD2 (5 bases). V dropped 4 bases and J dropped 0 bases, with 19 bases sitting between them. The CDR3 is 17 residues long. Germline lookup yields CDR1 SNHLY and CDR2 FYNNEI. CDR3 sequence (DNA): TGTGCCAGCAGTGGAGTCGTCCGTGGAGGCCCCTCCTACGAGCAGTACTTC. Its translation is CASSGVVRGGPSYEQYF.

The chain links TRBV10-3 to TRBJ1-5; TRBD1 aligns across 10 bases. The germline CDR1 and CDR2 sequences are ENHRY and SYGVKD. CDR3 length: 15 amino acids. V gave up 2 bases and J gave up 4 bases; unmatched junction bases: 2. CDR3 residues: CAISEGQGGNQPQHF. The DNA of the CDR3 is TGTGCCATCAGTGAGGGACAGGGGGGGAATCAGCCCCAGCATTTT.

This chain links TRBV2 with TRBJ1-3; 7 bases are a match to TRBD1. The V and J ends lost 7 bases and 3 bases, in that order; junction bases with no gene match: 6. The CDR3 is 14 amino acids. CDR1 is SNHLY and CDR2 is FYNNEI in the germline V gene. The CDR3 loop reads CASKSGGGGNTIYF. CDR3 DNA sequence: TGTGCCAGCAAGTCAGGGGGTGGTGGAAACACCATATATTTT.

The chain has TRBV27 and TRBJ2-1; 10 bases fit TRBD2. Germline V CDR1 and CDR2: MNHEY, SMNVEV (reference sequence). V gave up 0 bases and J gave up 4 bases; unmatched junction bases: 3. There are 16 residues in the CDR3. The CDR3 sequence is CASSLSSSGRYNEQFF. The CDR3 DNA is TGTGCCAGCAGTTTATCGTCTAGCGGGAGATACAATGAGCAGTTCTTC.

J is TRBJ2-7 and V is TRBV9; D not resolved. CDR3 length: 15 amino acids. Trimming shortened V by 1 base and J by 3 bases, and 14 bases separated the two germline ends. Germline values: CDR1 SGDLS, CDR2 YYNGEE. The CDR3 DNA follows: TGTGCCAGCAGCGTAAGTGCTAACGCTCTCTACGAGCAGTACTTC. Encoded protein: CASSVSANALYEQYF.

The chain is built from TRBV4-1 and TRBJ2-1, with D hard to call. There are 17 residues in the CDR3. CDR1 MGHRA and CDR2 YSYEKL come from the germline V gene. The V and J ends lost 0 bases and 2 bases respectively, with 14 bases between them. CDR3 region: CASSQDSRQATYNEQFF. DNA for the CDR3: TGCGCCAGCAGCCAAGATTCCCGCCAGGCTACCTACAATGAGCAGTTCTTC.

The chain recombines TRBV27 with TRBJ2-1, with TRBD1 as a possible D gene (5 bases). The CDR3 contains 14 residues. Germline V gene sequence: CDR1 MNHEY, CDR2 SMNVEV (reference sequence). Trimming cost V 4 bases and J 6 bases, with 13 bases left between them. CDR3 bases: TGTGCCAGCAGTTCTAGGGGCGTCGGCAATGAGCAGTTCTTC. Protein product: CASSSRGVGNEQFF.

The V call is TRBV2, the J call TRBJ1-2; tentatively, D is TRBD1 (6 bases). Looked up from germline, CDR1 is SNHLY and CDR2 is FYNNEI. Trimming left V 2 bases short and J 8 bases short, with 18 bases between. The CDR3 spans 15 residues. The CDR3 spells CASSEWQQGAYGYTF. In nucleotides, the CDR3 is TGTGCCAGCAGTGAATGGCAACAGGGAGCCTACGGCTACACCTTC. The full variable domain, rest sourced from reference TRBV2 and TRBJ1-2, is EPEVTQTPSHQVTQMGQEVILRCVPISNHLYFYWYRQILGQKVEFLVSFYNNEISEKSEIFDDQFSVERPDGSNFTLKIRSTKLEDSAMYFCASSEWQQGAYGYTFGSGTRLTVV.

V usage is TRBV10-1 and J usage is TRBJ2-3; the D gene is possibly TRBD1 (5 bases). The length of the CDR3 is 15 residues. V was clipped by 3 bases and J by 3 bases, with 13 bases between them. CDR1 and CDR2 from the germline V gene are WNHNN and SYGVQD (reference sequence). The CDR3 reads CASSDPGQGTDTQYF. In DNA, the CDR3 is TGCGCCAGCAGTGACCCAGGGCAGGGTACAGATACGCAGTATTTT.

The chain couples TRBV4-1 to TRBJ1-1; D ambiguous. Germline-derived CDR1 and CDR2 are MGHRA and YSYEKL. V dropped 4 bases and J dropped 5 bases, with 14 bases sitting between them. The CDR3 is made up of 14 amino acids. The CDR3 loop is CASSLKGGGTEAFF. In DNA, the CDR3 is TGCGCCAGCAGCCTAAAGGGTGGAGGGACTGAAGCTTTCTTT.

The rearrangement uses TRBV6-5 and TRBJ1-1; weak D call: TRBD1 (5 bases). The CDR3 totals 14 residues. Germline V gene sequence: CDR1 MNHEY, CDR2 SVGAGI. V gave up 1 base and J gave up 1 base, with 7 bases separating them. CDR3: CASSYFGQNTEAFF. The CDR3 nucleotides are TGTGCCAGCAGTTACTTTGGACAGAACACTGAAGCTTTCTTT.

The chain joins TRBV19 to TRBJ1-5; 7 bases match TRBD1. Germline V gives CDR1 LNHDA, CDR2 SQIVND (reference sequence). V shed 5 bases, J shed 4 bases, and the junction held 8 bases outside the gene matches. The CDR3 length is 15 residues. The CDR3 is CASSLRQGSNQPQHF. The CDR3 DNA reads TGTGCCAGTAGTTTAAGACAGGGTAGTAATCAGCCCCAGCATTTT.

V gene TRBV11-2 combines with J gene TRBJ1-3; 7 positions match TRBD1. The length of the CDR3 is 16 residues. The germline gives CDR1 SGHAT, CDR2 FQNNGV. Germline trimming cut 4 bases from V and 0 bases from J; bases unmatched to any gene: 6. CDR3 sequence reads: CASSSPGTDSGNTIYF. DNA of the CDR3: TGTGCCAGCAGCTCCCCCGGGACAGACTCTGGAAACACCATATATTTT.